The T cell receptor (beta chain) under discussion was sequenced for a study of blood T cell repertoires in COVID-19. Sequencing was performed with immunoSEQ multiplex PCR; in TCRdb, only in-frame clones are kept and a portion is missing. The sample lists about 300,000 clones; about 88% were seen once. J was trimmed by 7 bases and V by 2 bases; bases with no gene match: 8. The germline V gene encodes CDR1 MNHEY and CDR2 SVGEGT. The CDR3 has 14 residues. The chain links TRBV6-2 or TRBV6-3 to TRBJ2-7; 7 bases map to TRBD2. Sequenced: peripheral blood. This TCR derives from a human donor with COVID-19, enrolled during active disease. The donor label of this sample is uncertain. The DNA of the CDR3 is TGTGCCAGCAGTTACCTCGCGGGAGTCGGGGAGCAGTACTTC. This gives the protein CASSYLAGVGEQYF.